This T cell receptor beta chain was documented in a study of shared clonotypes between healthy human individuals. Study context: CD4 naive and memory got three plates each, CD8 naive two, CD8 memory one. Study conclusions and caveats: Blood alone was sampled, and tissue repertoires likely differ.

A deep-level run was used for the assay. Assay: immunoSEQ multiplex PCR; the TCRdb copy retains only in-frame clones and omits some. Of 1.4 million to 1.5 million clones listed, approximately 97% were seen once; the top ten hold approximately 1.1%. Note on this clone: Antigen specificity is unknown.

Researchers partitioned CD4+ cells into CD45RA+ naive and CD45RA-negative memory subsets. Trimming removed 1 base at V and 2 bases at J, with 13 bases between. In germline, CDR1 is LGHNA, CDR2 YNFKEQ. The CDR3 extends over 16 amino acids. Sequences were obtained from naive CD4+ T cells sorted from blood. Subset indicated: CD45RA+ positively selected. The chain joins TRBV4-2 to TRBJ2-3; D may be TRBD2 (6 bases). The sequence came from a man between 25 and 39 years old in good health. CDR3 in DNA: TGTGCCAGCAGCCAAGTAGCCCTGCGGGACACAGATACGCAGTATTTT. As protein: CASSQVALRDTDTQYF.